The 27 T cell receptor beta chains reported below all come from one sample, sequenced in a study of T cell responses to AZD1222 COVID-19 vaccine. The method was immunoSEQ multiplex PCR; TCRdb's version includes in-frame clones alone and lacks a portion of them. The table includes over 110,000 clones, about 91% detected once. The starting material was peripheral blood, obtained 28 days after the second AZD1222 dose. The source of these receptors is an adult who received the AZD1222 COVID-19 vaccine.

The chain has TRBV27 and TRBJ2-2; the match to TRBD2 covers 8 bases. The germline gives CDR1 MNHEY, CDR2 SMNVEV (reference sequence). Losses at the gene ends were 6 bases for V and 3 bases for J; bases not matched to a gene: 9. The length of the CDR3 is 16 residues. This CDR3 reads CASRASGGRDTGELFF. CDR3 nucleotide sequence: TGTGCCAGCAGAGCCTCGGGGGGGCGGGACACCGGGGAGCTGTTTTTT.

The chain carries TRBV27 and TRBJ2-1; the match to TRBD1 covers 10 bases. In germline, CDR1 is MNHEY, CDR2 SMNVEV (reference sequence). The CDR3 runs 15 residues. Trimming removed 8 bases from V and 4 bases from J; junction bases left unmatched: 8. The chain's CDR3 is CASRLLGQGYNEQFF. DNA of the CDR3: TGTGCCAGCCGACTCTTGGGACAGGGGTACAATGAGCAGTTCTTC.

J is TRBJ1-1 and V is TRBV10-3; 7 bases match TRBD1. This CDR3 is 13 amino acids long. Germline V gives CDR1 ENHRY, CDR2 SYGVKD. The V and J ends lost 10 bases and 1 base, in that order; junction bases with no gene match: 6. CDR3 amino acids: CASSGGTNTEAFF. In nucleotides, the CDR3 is TGTGCCAGCTCAGGGGGGACGAACACTGAAGCTTTCTTT.

V usage is TRBV12-3 or TRBV12-4 and J usage is TRBJ1-1, with D possibly matching TRBD1 (6 bases). This CDR3 comprises 12 residues. Trimming shortened V by 8 bases and J by 4 bases, and 11 bases separated the two germline ends. The CDR3 is CASCRGGTEAFF. CDR3 sequence (DNA): TGTGCCAGCTGTAGGGGGGGCACTGAAGCTTTCTTT.

The V gene is TRBV19, the J gene TRBJ2-2; maybe TRBD1 (9 bases). CDR1 LNHDA and CDR2 SQIVND come from the germline V gene (reference sequence). This CDR3 spans 19 amino acids. V dropped 5 bases and J dropped 5 bases, with 27 bases sitting between them. The CDR3 here is CASSDPQGAFGGGTGELFF. CDR3 sequence (DNA): TGTGCCAGTAGTGACCCACAGGGGGCCTTCGGCGGGGGGACCGGGGAGCTGTTTTTT.

This clone was seen just once. The chain couples TRBV19 to TRBJ2-2, with a possible D match to TRBD2 (6 bases). The CDR3 has 16 amino acids. The germline V and J ends were trimmed by 7 bases and 2 bases, with 17 bases remaining between them. The germline V gene has CDR1 LNHDA and CDR2 SQIVND (reference sequence). The CDR3, as DNA: TGTGCCAGTAAACCTACCGGGACTGACAACACCGGGGAGCTGTTTTTT. This encodes CASKPTGTDNTGELFF.

V is TRBV10-1 and J is TRBJ2-7, with D hard to call. CDR3 length: 10 residues. Germline values: CDR1 WNHNN, CDR2 SYGVQD (reference sequence). V was shortened by 8 bases and J by 7 bases, with 9 bases between the two germline ends. This chain's CDR3 is CASRPWEQYF. The DNA of the CDR3 is TGCGCCAGCCGACCCTGGGAGCAGTACTTC.

The V and J genes are TRBV3-1 (or the pseudogene TRBV3-2) and TRBJ2-2; D gene unclear. The CDR3 spans 14 residues. Germline-derived CDR1 and CDR2 are LGHDT and YNNKEL (reference sequence). Trimming left V 6 bases short and J 6 bases short, with 14 bases between. The CDR3 loop is CASSGILIAGELFF. The CDR3 DNA is TGTGCCAGCAGTGGGATCCTAATAGCCGGGGAGCTGTTTTTT.

The chain uses TRBV6-5 and TRBJ1-6; tentative D call: TRBD1 (5 bases). Trimming pared 7 bases from V and 7 bases from J, leaving 14 bases between. Germline-derived CDR1 and CDR2 are MNHEY and SVGAGI. The CDR3 length is 14 residues. CDR3 DNA: TGTGCCAGCACTTTGTGGCAGGGAAATTCACCCCTCCACTTT. It specifies CASTLWQGNSPLHF.

This rearrangement joins TRBV28 to TRBJ1-3, with TRBD1 identical over 7 bases. Germline V gene sequence: CDR1 MDHEN, CDR2 SYDVKM. V dropped 4 bases and J dropped 0; count of bases not matched to a gene: 9. The length of the CDR3 is 17 residues. The CDR3 sequence is CASSSGGQPSSGNTIYF. The CDR3, as DNA: TGTGCCAGCAGTTCTGGGGGACAGCCGAGCTCTGGAAACACCATATATTTT.

The chain links TRBV19 to TRBJ1-1, with 9 nucleotides matching TRBD1. The CDR3 contains 16 residues. V lost 6 bases and J lost 3; bases outside the gene matches: 11. Germline CDR1 reads LNHDA; CDR2 reads SQIVND (reference sequence). The CDR3 coding sequence is TGTGCCAGTAGGCCCGGGACAGGGAATCGAGACACTGAAGCTTTCTTT. Its protein is CASRPGTGNRDTEAFF.

The V gene is TRBV27, the J gene TRBJ1-4; D is uncertain. Trimming took off 8 bases at V and 4 bases at J, with 8 bases between the two ends. From germline, CDR1 is MNHEY and CDR2 SMNVEV (reference sequence). The CDR3 spans 12 residues. CDR3 in amino acids: CASGEFNEKLFF. The CDR3 DNA reads TGTGCCAGCGGAGAGTTTAATGAAAAACTGTTTTTT. Complete variable domain (other parts from reference TRBV27 and TRBJ1-4): EAQVTQNPRYLITVTGKKLTVTCSQNMNHEYMSWYRQDPGLGLRQIYYSMNVEVTDKGDVPEGYKVSRKEKRNFPLILESPSPNQTSLYFCASGEFNEKLFFGSGTQLSVL.

J is TRBJ1-4 and V is TRBV24-1; possible D gene TRBD1, 5 bases. The length of the CDR3 is 15 residues. Trimming shortened V by 7 bases and J by 6 bases, and 17 bases separated the two germline ends. The germline V gene encodes CDR1 KGHDR and CDR2 SFDVKD. The CDR3 bases are TGTGCCACCAGCCCCAGGGTTGGTAAGGATGAAAAACTGTTTTTT. Its translation is CATSPRVGKDEKLFF.

The table lists this clone with a few counts. The chain links TRBV5-6 to TRBJ2-3; 7 bases align to TRBD1. V trimming: 0 bases; J trimming: 13 bases; junction bases outside the gene matches: 8. The CDR3 is 13 amino acids. Germline CDR1 reads SGHDT; CDR2 reads YYEEEE. The DNA for the CDR3 is TGTGCCAGCAGCTTGGTCTCCAGGACAGGCGAGTATTTT. Amino acids: CASSLVSRTGEYF.

The chain couples TRBV11-2 to TRBJ2-3, with 7 bases lining up with TRBD1. There are 15 residues in the CDR3. Germline V gives CDR1 SGHAT, CDR2 FQNNGV. J was trimmed by 4 bases and V by 5 bases; bases with no gene match: 9. The CDR3 DNA sequence: TGTGCCAGCAGCCCTACAGGGGATGAGGCAGATACGCAGTATTTT. Protein sequence: CASSPTGDEADTQYF.

This sequence joins TRBV9 and TRBJ2-1; either TRBD1 or TRBD2 may supply D (5 bases each). In germline, CDR1 is SGDLS, CDR2 YYNGEE. With 0 bases removed from V and 1 base from J, the gap between germline ends came to 11 bases. The CDR3 length is 16 residues. The CDR3: CASSVGGSISYNEQFF. CDR3 DNA sequence: TGTGCCAGCAGCGTAGGGGGGAGCATATCCTACAATGAGCAGTTCTTC.

This chain uses TRBV3-1 (or the pseudogene TRBV3-2) with TRBJ2-1, with D perhaps TRBD1 or TRBD2 (5 bases each). From germline, CDR1 is LGHDT and CDR2 YNNKEL (reference sequence). This CDR3 spans 13 amino acids. With 4 bases removed from V and 13 bases from J, the gap between germline ends came to 17 bases. CDR3 DNA sequence: TGTGCCAGCAGCCCCGGGGCGGCCGGTCCCCAGTTCTTC. It is translated as CASSPGAAGPQFF.

The gene calls are TRBV5-4 and TRBJ2-3, with D perhaps being TRBD1 or TRBD2 (5 bases each). Germline-derived CDR1 and CDR2 are SGHNT and YYREEE (reference sequence). V lost 4 bases and J 2 bases, leaving 14 bases between the germline ends. CDR3 size: 15 residues. DNA of the CDR3: TGTGCCAGCAGCGCTGGGACGACCCCCACAGATACGCAGTATTTT. The encoded protein is CASSAGTTPTDTQYF.

The CDR3 region is CASSDGTGNAETQYF. CDR3 nucleotide sequence: TGTGCCAGCAGCGACGGGACAGGGAATGCGGAGACCCAGTACTTC. The V call is TRBV4-2, the J call TRBJ2-5; 9 nucleotides line up with TRBD1. Germline values: CDR1 LGHNA, CDR2 YNFKEQ. The V segment lost 5 bases and the J segment 5 bases; nucleotides outside the gene matches: 9. The CDR3 is 15 amino acids.

The rearrangement joins TRBV5-1 to TRBJ2-1, with 13 bases identical to TRBD2. Losses at the gene ends were 0 bases for V and 8 bases for J; bases not matched to a gene: 2. The CDR3 extends over 15 amino acids. Germline V gives CDR1 SGHRS, CDR2 YFSETQ. CDR3 DNA: TGCGCCAGCAGCTTGGGGACTAGCGGGAGCTATGAGCAGTTCTTC. Amino acids: CASSLGTSGSYEQFF. The full variable domain, in which reference TRBV5-1 and TRBJ2-1 provide the parts outside the CDR3, is KAGVTQTPRYLIKTRGQQVTLSCSPISGHRSVSWYQQTPGQGLQFLFEYFSETQRNKGNFPGRFSGRQFSNSRSEMNVSTLELGDSALYLCASSLGTSGSYEQFFGPGTRLTVL.

This clone came up once. This chain connects TRBV11-2 to TRBJ1-1; no definite D call. The length of the CDR3 is 15 residues. V shed 1 base and J shed 4 bases, with 13 bases lying between them. The germline V gene has CDR1 SGHAT and CDR2 FQNNGV. The CDR3 bases are TGTGCCAGCAGCTTAGCCCCCTTTGGTCCCACTGAAGCTTTCTTT. It specifies CASSLAPFGPTEAFF.

The sample holds a few counts of this clone. The chain links TRBV6-2 or TRBV6-3 to TRBJ2-2, with 7 bases that match TRBD1. Germline CDR1 reads MNHEY; CDR2 reads SVGEGT. V shed 6 bases and J 2 bases; nucleotides not matched to a gene: 12. This CDR3 contains 17 residues. CDR3 DNA sequence: TGTGCCAGCAGCCACTGGGTGAGACAGGGCAACACCGGGGAGCTGTTTTTT. Translating gives CASSHWVRQGNTGELFF.

J is TRBJ2-7 and V is TRBV3-1 (or the pseudogene TRBV3-2), with TRBD1 matching 10 bases. The CDR3 covers 14 residues. Germline values: CDR1 LGHDT, CDR2 YNNKEL (reference sequence). V dropped 3 bases and J dropped 5; count of bases not matched to a gene: 4. CDR3 amino acids: CASSHGTGVDEQYF. The CDR3 DNA follows: TGTGCCAGCAGCCATGGGACAGGGGTCGACGAGCAGTACTTC.

The J gene is TRBJ1-1, the V gene TRBV12-3 or TRBV12-4; D gene unclear. With 4 bases removed from V and 7 bases from J, the gap between germline ends came to 7 bases. The CDR3 contains 11 residues. The chain's CDR3 is CASSYGREAFF. The CDR3 coding sequence is TGTGCCAGCAGTTACGGCCGTGAAGCTTTCTTT.

The chain links TRBV11-3 to TRBJ2-7, with D possibly matching TRBD1 (6 bases). V was clipped by 0 bases and J by 6 bases, with 15 bases between them. The CDR3 extends over 15 amino acids. Germline V gene sequence: CDR1 SGHNT, CDR2 YENEEA. For the CDR3, the DNA is TGTGCCAGCAGCTTAGAGCCAGGGGCCTACAGCGAGCAGTACTTC. Protein: CASSLEPGAYSEQYF.

The V gene is TRBV4-1, the J gene TRBJ1-1; D is undetermined. The CDR3 runs to 15 residues. Germline V gene lookup returns CDR1 MGHRA and CDR2 YSYEKL. The germline V and J ends were trimmed by 1 base and 3 bases, with 12 bases remaining between them. The CDR3 here is CASSQVGPRDTEAFF. The CDR3 coding sequence is TGCGCCAGCAGCCAAGTAGGACCCCGGGACACTGAAGCTTTCTTT.

The CDR3 is CASIGEGRTETQYF. CDR3 sequence (DNA): TGTGCCAGCATCGGTGAGGGGCGGACAGAGACCCAGTACTTC. V usage is TRBV2 and J usage is TRBJ2-5; D is tentatively TRBD1 or TRBD2 (5 bases each). In germline, CDR1 is SNHLY, CDR2 FYNNEI. The CDR3 has 14 residues. Trimming removed 7 bases at V and 4 bases at J, with 16 bases between.